This is a list of T cell receptor beta chains from one sample in a study of T-cell reconstitution after alpha-beta-depleted transplantation in children. TCRdb reanalysed the PCR reads using MiXCR and keeps one entry per CDR3 protein. The sample holds about 400,000 distinct CDR3 sequences, about a sixth seen once. The source material was PBMCs, mostly from graft donor cells, sampled 360 days after TCRalphabeta/CD19-depleted stem cell transplant. These receptors came from a boy in the first two years of life who had a stem cell transplant for Wiskott-Aldrich syndrome, so the T cells may come from the graft donor. CDR3s include the opening cysteine and the closing phenylalanine or tryptophan. The order of the fields is D gene, clone size, J gene, V gene, CDR3 DNA, CDR3 protein. A D gene is named only where the DNA matches it firmly. Size is omitted from some rows. Given values are once, few, many or a class for expanded clones.

d_call: TRBD2
clone_size: .
j_call: TRBJ2-6
v_call: TRBV6-1
cdr3_nt: TGTGCCAGCAGTGCGAGCGGGAGGGCTGGGGCCAACGTCCTGACTTTC
cdr3_aa: CASSASGRAGANVLTF

d_call: TRBD1
clone_size: few
j_call: TRBJ1-1
v_call: TRBV10-3
cdr3_nt: TGTGCCATCAGCAAGGGACAGGTGACTGAAGCTTTCTTT
cdr3_aa: CAISKGQVTEAFF

d_call: TRBD1
clone_size: .
j_call: TRBJ2-7
v_call: TRBV5-1
cdr3_nt: TGCGCCAGCTCCCGACAGGGAACCTCCTACGAGCAGTACTTC
cdr3_aa: CASSRQGTSYEQYF

d_call: TRBD2
clone_size: once
j_call: TRBJ2-3
v_call: TRBV12-3/TRBV12-4
cdr3_nt: TGTGCCAGCATTCGACTAGCGGGGGGCCTAAAGCAGTATTTT
cdr3_aa: CASIRLAGGLKQYF

d_call: TRBD2
clone_size: few
j_call: TRBJ2-1
v_call: TRBV6-5
cdr3_nt: TGTGCCAGCAGTTACTTGCGGGGGAATGAGCAGTTCTTC
cdr3_aa: CASSYLRGNEQFF

d_call: .
clone_size: .
j_call: TRBJ2-5
v_call: TRBV24-1
cdr3_nt: TGTGCCACCAGCGGGTGGGACCAAGAGACCCAGTACTTC
cdr3_aa: CATSGWDQETQYF

d_call: .
clone_size: .
j_call: TRBJ2-1
v_call: TRBV11-2
cdr3_nt: TGTGCCAGCAGCATACTTTCCCTGACTAGACTGTTCTTC
cdr3_aa: CASSILSLTRLFF

d_call: .
clone_size: .
j_call: TRBJ2-2
v_call: TRBV7-9
cdr3_nt: TGTGCCAGCAGCTTAGCCACCCCCTTAGACACCGGGGAGCTGTTTTTT
cdr3_aa: CASSLATPLDTGELFF

d_call: .
clone_size: few
j_call: TRBJ2-3
v_call: TRBV7-9
cdr3_nt: TGTGCCAGCAGCTTAGAATCCTGGGGGCACACAGATACGCAGTATTTT
cdr3_aa: CASSLESWGHTDTQYF

d_call: .
clone_size: .
j_call: TRBJ2-1
v_call: TRBV24-1
cdr3_nt: TGTGCCACCAGTGATTTTAGGGACCCCCATAGTGAGCAGTTCTTC
cdr3_aa: CATSDFRDPHSEQFF

d_call: .
clone_size: .
j_call: TRBJ1-3
v_call: TRBV11-3
cdr3_nt: TGTGCCAGCAGCTTAGCGGCCTCGAATGGAAACACCATATATTTT
cdr3_aa: CASSLAASNGNTIYF

d_call: TRBD1
clone_size: .
j_call: TRBJ1-1
v_call: TRBV12-3/TRBV12-4
cdr3_nt: TGTGCCAGCAGTCCCCACCGGGACAGAGGGGTGATGACTGAAGCTTTCTTT
cdr3_aa: CASSPHRDRGVMTEAFF

d_call: .
clone_size: few
j_call: TRBJ2-2
v_call: TRBV7-2
cdr3_nt: TGTGCCAGCAGCTTCACTAGTACCGGGGAGCTGTTTTTT
cdr3_aa: CASSFTSTGELFF

d_call: .
clone_size: .
j_call: TRBJ2-4
v_call: TRBV11-2
cdr3_nt: TGTGCCAGCAGCTTAGTAGGGGTGGGGGGCTTAGCCAAAAACATTCAGTACTTC
cdr3_aa: CASSLVGVGGLAKNIQYF

d_call: .
clone_size: .
j_call: TRBJ2-7
v_call: TRBV20-1
cdr3_nt: TGCAGTGCTTCGGACAGAAACTACGAGCAGTACTTC
cdr3_aa: CSASDRNYEQYF

d_call: TRBD2
clone_size: few
j_call: TRBJ2-3
v_call: TRBV3-1
cdr3_nt: TGTGCCAGCAGCCTATTAGCGGGGGGGCAAGATACGCAGTATTTT
cdr3_aa: CASSLLAGGQDTQYF

d_call: TRBD2
clone_size: .
j_call: TRBJ2-3
v_call: TRBV20-1
cdr3_nt: TGCAGCACGGGGGGGGGGCAGGTTTTTTTTCAGTATTTT
cdr3_aa: CSTGGGQVFFQYF

d_call: TRBD1
clone_size: few
j_call: TRBJ2-7
v_call: TRBV20-1
cdr3_nt: TGCAGTGCTTCCGGGACAGGGCCCTACGAGCAGTACTTC
cdr3_aa: CSASGTGPYEQYF

d_call: .
clone_size: .
j_call: TRBJ2-7
v_call: TRBV11-2
cdr3_nt: TGTGCCAGCAGCTTTCGCGACTTATCCCCCTCCTACGAGCAGTACTTC
cdr3_aa: CASSFRDLSPSYEQYF

d_call: .
clone_size: .
j_call: TRBJ2-4
v_call: TRBV12-3/TRBV12-4
cdr3_nt: TGTGCCAGCAGTTTCGAGGACATTCAGTACTTC
cdr3_aa: CASSFEDIQYF

d_call: .
clone_size: .
j_call: TRBJ2-5
v_call: TRBV2
cdr3_nt: TGTGCCAGCAGTGGACCGGGACAACGGACCCAGTACTTC
cdr3_aa: CASSGPGQRTQYF

d_call: .
clone_size: .
j_call: TRBJ2-7
v_call: TRBV5-1
cdr3_nt: TGCGCCAGCAGCTTGGCCGCAGGTACAACTATCGAGCAGTACTTC
cdr3_aa: CASSLAAGTTIEQYF

d_call: TRBD2
clone_size: .
j_call: TRBJ2-3
v_call: TRBV29-1
cdr3_nt: TGCAGCGTGACTAGCGGGTCTACAGATACGCAGTATTTT
cdr3_aa: CSVTSGSTDTQYF

d_call: TRBD1
clone_size: .
j_call: TRBJ2-1
v_call: TRBV18
cdr3_nt: TGTGCCAGCTCACTCGACAGGGTTCCCAATGAGCAGTTCTTC
cdr3_aa: CASSLDRVPNEQFF

d_call: TRBD2
clone_size: few
j_call: TRBJ2-3
v_call: TRBV11-2
cdr3_nt: TGTGCCAGCAGCTCCCTCTGGAAGCGGGGGGCTTGGAACACAGATACGCAGTATTTT
cdr3_aa: CASSSLWKRGAWNTDTQYF

d_call: TRBD2
clone_size: .
j_call: TRBJ2-3
v_call: TRBV5-1
cdr3_nt: TGCGCCAGCAGCTCAATATCGGGGGGAGCACGAGATACGCAGTATTTT
cdr3_aa: CASSSISGGARDTQYF

d_call: .
clone_size: .
j_call: TRBJ2-1
v_call: TRBV29-1
cdr3_nt: TGCAGCGTTGGGGAGTGGTCCTACAATGAGCAGTTCTTC
cdr3_aa: CSVGEWSYNEQFF

d_call: .
clone_size: few
j_call: TRBJ2-1
v_call: TRBV12-3/TRBV12-4
cdr3_nt: TGTGCCAGCAGTTTAGACAGTACCTTATACAATGAGCAGTTCTTC
cdr3_aa: CASSLDSTLYNEQFF

d_call: TRBD2
clone_size: .
j_call: TRBJ2-1
v_call: TRBV7-6
cdr3_nt: TGTGCCAGCAGCCTTTTCCAGCGGGAAGGCAATGAGCAGTTCTTC
cdr3_aa: CASSLFQREGNEQFF

d_call: .
clone_size: few
j_call: TRBJ2-7
v_call: TRBV12-3/TRBV12-4
cdr3_nt: TGTGCCAGCAGTTTAGCAATTTACGAGCAGTACTTC
cdr3_aa: CASSLAIYEQYF

d_call: .
clone_size: few
j_call: TRBJ2-7
v_call: TRBV7-2
cdr3_nt: TGTGCCAGCAGCTTAAGATCTGCCGGGGAACCGTACTTC
cdr3_aa: CASSLRSAGEPYF

d_call: .
clone_size: .
j_call: TRBJ2-3
v_call: TRBV4-3
cdr3_nt: TGCGCCAGCAGCCAAGGAGTACGGACCTGGCGCACAGATACGCAGTATTTT
cdr3_aa: CASSQGVRTWRTDTQYF

d_call: TRBD1
clone_size: .
j_call: TRBJ2-3
v_call: TRBV24-1
cdr3_nt: TGTGCCACCAGTGCCTTTCCGGACAGGGCTAGCACAGATACGCAGTATTTT
cdr3_aa: CATSAFPDRASTDTQYF

d_call: .
clone_size: few
j_call: TRBJ2-5
v_call: TRBV12-3/TRBV12-4
cdr3_nt: TGTGCCAGCAGTTTATGGGGGGTTGAGACCCAGTACTTC
cdr3_aa: CASSLWGVETQYF

d_call: .
clone_size: .
j_call: TRBJ2-4
v_call: TRBV7-9
cdr3_nt: TGTGCCAGCAGCTTGGGGGGGACAGTCAACCGGCAGTACTTC
cdr3_aa: CASSLGGTVNRQYF

d_call: .
clone_size: .
j_call: TRBJ2-3
v_call: TRBV5-1
cdr3_nt: TGCGCCAGCAGGAAAATCCCCCGCACAGATACGCAGTATTTT
cdr3_aa: CASRKIPRTDTQYF

d_call: TRBD2
clone_size: many
j_call: TRBJ2-1
v_call: TRBV6-2/TRBV6-3
cdr3_nt: TGTGCCAGCAGTTACGGCGGGAGGGCCGGGAATGAGCAGTTCTTC
cdr3_aa: CASSYGGRAGNEQFF

d_call: TRBD1
clone_size: few
j_call: TRBJ2-5
v_call: TRBV11-2
cdr3_nt: TGTGCCAGCAGTAACACTCCTACCAGGGGGTACCAAGAGACCCAGTACTTC
cdr3_aa: CASSNTPTRGYQETQYF

d_call: .
clone_size: few
j_call: TRBJ2-3
v_call: TRBV12-3/TRBV12-4
cdr3_nt: TGTGCCAGCAGTCCCCAGGGGCCTACTAGCACAGATACGCAGTATTTT
cdr3_aa: CASSPQGPTSTDTQYF

d_call: .
clone_size: many
j_call: TRBJ1-2
v_call: TRBV7-2
cdr3_nt: TGTGCCAGCAGCCTAGGGATGGGAAACTATGGCTACACCTTC
cdr3_aa: CASSLGMGNYGYTF

d_call: .
clone_size: .
j_call: TRBJ1-1
v_call: TRBV20-1
cdr3_nt: TGCAGTGCCGTATTAGGCGGGGAAACTGAAGCTTTCTTT
cdr3_aa: CSAVLGGETEAFF

d_call: .
clone_size: .
j_call: TRBJ2-1
v_call: TRBV19
cdr3_nt: TGTGCCAGCCGACTCCTTTGGAACAATGAGCAGTTCTTC
cdr3_aa: CASRLLWNNEQFF

d_call: .
clone_size: many
j_call: TRBJ2-7
v_call: TRBV2
cdr3_nt: TGTGCCAGCTTGCCAATTCTGGGGTTTGGCGAGCAGTACTTC
cdr3_aa: CASLPILGFGEQYF

d_call: TRBD2
clone_size: few
j_call: TRBJ2-7
v_call: TRBV20-1
cdr3_nt: TGCAGTGCAAAGCGGGGGCTCAACGAGCAGTACTTC
cdr3_aa: CSAKRGLNEQYF

d_call: .
clone_size: few
j_call: TRBJ2-7
v_call: TRBV7-8
cdr3_nt: TGTGCCAGCAGCTTAGATACTAGATTCTACGAGCAGTACTTC
cdr3_aa: CASSLDTRFYEQYF